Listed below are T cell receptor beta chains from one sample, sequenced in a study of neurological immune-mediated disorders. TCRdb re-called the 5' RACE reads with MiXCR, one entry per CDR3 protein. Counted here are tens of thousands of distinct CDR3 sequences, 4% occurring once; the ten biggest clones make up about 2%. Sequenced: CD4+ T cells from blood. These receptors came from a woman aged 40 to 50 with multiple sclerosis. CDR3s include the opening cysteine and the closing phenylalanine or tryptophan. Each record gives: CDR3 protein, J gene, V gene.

CDR3aa: CASSQDVRDTEAFF; j_gene: TRBJ1-1; v_gene: TRBV4-1
CDR3aa: CASSPVGWATDTQYF; j_gene: TRBJ2-3; v_gene: TRBV3-1
CDR3aa: CASSPDREAPEAFF; j_gene: TRBJ1-1; v_gene: TRBV18
CDR3aa: CASSQGRYRVEQYF; j_gene: TRBJ2-7; v_gene: TRBV4-1
CDR3aa: CSAYRDNTEAFF; j_gene: TRBJ1-1; v_gene: TRBV20-1
CDR3aa: CASSEGRDTQYF; j_gene: TRBJ2-3; v_gene: TRBV2
CDR3aa: CSATGRGTEAFF; j_gene: TRBJ1-1; v_gene: TRBV20-1
CDR3aa: CASSSFFPRTSGEHTGELFF; j_gene: TRBJ2-2; v_gene: TRBV11-2
CDR3aa: CAISESSGNTIYF; j_gene: TRBJ1-3; v_gene: TRBV10-3
CDR3aa: CASSLEGVSYEQYF; j_gene: TRBJ2-7; v_gene: TRBV11-3
CDR3aa: CASSPRGVHTGELFF; j_gene: TRBJ2-2; v_gene: TRBV7-6
CDR3aa: CASSEVTDTQYF; j_gene: TRBJ2-3; v_gene: TRBV2
CDR3aa: CASSDGGGTDTQYF; j_gene: TRBJ2-3; v_gene: TRBV11-3
CDR3aa: CASSRGRDRVGYTF; j_gene: TRBJ1-2; v_gene: TRBV4-2
CDR3aa: CASSMSEPGTDTQYF; j_gene: TRBJ2-3; v_gene: TRBV5-1
CDR3aa: CASEIMNTEAFF; j_gene: TRBJ1-1; v_gene: TRBV5-5
CDR3aa: CASSLGSWNTGELFF; j_gene: TRBJ2-2; v_gene: TRBV11-2
CDR3aa: CASSRTEFTYGYTF; j_gene: TRBJ1-2; v_gene: TRBV2
CDR3aa: CSARDYGENFYTDTQYF; j_gene: TRBJ2-3; v_gene: TRBV20-1
CDR3aa: CASSYLRAGKVDGYTF; j_gene: TRBJ1-2; v_gene: TRBV6-5
CDR3aa: CASSFGAITDTQYF; j_gene: TRBJ2-3; v_gene: TRBV12-3/TRBV12-4
CDR3aa: CASSLFGEETQYF; j_gene: TRBJ2-5; v_gene: TRBV5-1
CDR3aa: CSANAGDEQYF; j_gene: TRBJ2-7; v_gene: TRBV20-1
CDR3aa: CSVDGGWNTEAFF; j_gene: TRBJ1-1; v_gene: TRBV29-1
CDR3aa: CSARDRLGLRAKNIQYF; j_gene: TRBJ2-4; v_gene: TRBV20-1
CDR3aa: CASSNHPGNTEAFF; j_gene: TRBJ1-1; v_gene: TRBV5-1
CDR3aa: CSGATGPNFYNEQFF; j_gene: TRBJ2-1; v_gene: TRBV29-1
CDR3aa: CASSLLADITDTQYF; j_gene: TRBJ2-3; v_gene: TRBV5-1
CDR3aa: CATSQGAGTEAFF; j_gene: TRBJ1-1; v_gene: TRBV24-1
CDR3aa: CAISDIGKGGSYEQYF; j_gene: TRBJ2-7; v_gene: TRBV10-3
CDR3aa: CASSQGHGSAGENGYTF; j_gene: TRBJ1-2; v_gene: TRBV4-2
CDR3aa: CASSLGRFEGTEAFF; j_gene: TRBJ1-1; v_gene: TRBV5-1
CDR3aa: CASSRQWGLNTGELFF; j_gene: TRBJ2-2; v_gene: TRBV3-1